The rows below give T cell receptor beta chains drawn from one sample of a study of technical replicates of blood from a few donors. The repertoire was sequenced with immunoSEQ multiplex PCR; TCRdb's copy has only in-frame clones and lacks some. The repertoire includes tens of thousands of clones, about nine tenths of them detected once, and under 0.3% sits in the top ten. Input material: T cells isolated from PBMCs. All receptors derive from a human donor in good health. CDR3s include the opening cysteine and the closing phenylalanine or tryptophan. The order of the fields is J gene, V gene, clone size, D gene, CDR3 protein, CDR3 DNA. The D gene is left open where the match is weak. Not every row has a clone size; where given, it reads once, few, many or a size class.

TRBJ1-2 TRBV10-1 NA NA CASSDGNYGYTF TGCGCCAGCAGTGACGGTAACTATGGCTACACCTTC
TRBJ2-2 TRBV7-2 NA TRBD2 CASSRTSGDTGELFF TGTGCCAGCAGCCGGACTAGCGGCGACACCGGGGAGCTGTTTTTT
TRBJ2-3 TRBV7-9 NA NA CASSSGHYSDTQYF TGTGCCAGCAGCTCGGGACATTATTCAGATACGCAGTATTTT
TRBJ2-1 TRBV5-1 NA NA CASSLRGRGDNEQFF TGCGCCAGCAGCTTGAGGGGGCGGGGAGACAATGAGCAGTTCTTC
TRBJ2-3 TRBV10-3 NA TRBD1 CAISRDRASTDTQYF TGTGCCATCTCCCGGGACAGGGCTAGCACAGATACGCAGTATTTT
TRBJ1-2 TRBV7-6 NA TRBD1 CASSPGQGGNYGYTF TGTGCCAGCAGCCCGGGACAGGGGGGCAACTATGGCTACACCTTC
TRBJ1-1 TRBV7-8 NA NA CASSLGLLRMNTEAFF TGTGCCAGCAGCTTAGGTCTCCTGAGGATGAACACTGAAGCTTTCTTT
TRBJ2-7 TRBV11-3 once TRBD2 CASSSPGGVEQYF TGTGCCAGCAGCTCACCGGGAGGGGTCGAGCAGTACTTC
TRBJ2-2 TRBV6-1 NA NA CASSEARYTGELFF TGTGCCAGCAGTGAAGCCAGGTACACCGGGGAGCTGTTTTTT
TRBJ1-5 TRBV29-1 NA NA CSVKVSGVNQPQHF TGCAGCGTAAAGGTTTCGGGAGTCAATCAGCCCCAGCATTTT
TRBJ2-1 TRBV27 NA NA CASSPGDYYNEQFF TGTGCCAGCAGCCCAGGGGACTATTACAATGAGCAGTTCTTC
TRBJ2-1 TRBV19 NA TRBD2 CASSIWSGLAGRAYNEQFF TGTGCCAGTAGTATTTGGTCCGGACTAGCGGGTCGAGCGTACAATGAGCAGTTCTTC
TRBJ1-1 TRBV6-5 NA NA CASSTVMNTEAFF TGTGCCAGCAGTACGGTGATGAACACTGAAGCTTTCTTT
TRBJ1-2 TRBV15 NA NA CATSRPQGRGYGYTF TGTGCCACCAGCAGACCGCAGGGGCGCGGCTATGGCTACACCTTC
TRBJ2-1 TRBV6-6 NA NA CASTRDSYNEQFF TGTGCCAGCACGAGGGACTCCTACAATGAGCAGTTCTTC
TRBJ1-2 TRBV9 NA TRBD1 CASSVGTGNGYTF TGTGCCAGCAGCGTGGGGACAGGGAATGGCTACACCTTC
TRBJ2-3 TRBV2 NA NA CASSNGGTDTQYF TGTGCCAGCAGTAACGGGGGCACAGATACGCAGTATTTT
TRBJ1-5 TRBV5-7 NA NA CASSFTAAVQPQHF TGTGCCAGCAGCTTTACAGCGGCGGTCCAGCCCCAGCATTTT
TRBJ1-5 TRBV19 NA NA CASNSFSNQPQHF TGTGCCAGTAATTCATTCAGCAATCAGCCCCAGCATTTT
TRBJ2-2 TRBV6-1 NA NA CASSESFRQKNTGELFF TGTGCCAGCAGTGAAAGTTTCCGACAGAAAAACACCGGGGAGCTGTTTTTT
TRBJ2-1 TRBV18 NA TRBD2 CASSYKLAGPNEQFF TGTGCCAGCTCATACAAACTAGCGGGTCCCAATGAGCAGTTCTTC
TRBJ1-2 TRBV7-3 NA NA CASSLRGGVNYGYTF TGTGCCAGCAGCTTAAGAGGGGGGGTCAACTATGGCTACACCTTC
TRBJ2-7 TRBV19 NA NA CASSSNLRDSSSYEQYF TGTGCCAGTAGTTCCAACCTCCGGGACTCTAGCTCCTACGAGCAGTACTTC
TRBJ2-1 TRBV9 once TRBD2 CASSATEAGDWDEQFF TGTGCCAGCAGCGCAACCGAAGCGGGAGATTGGGATGAGCAGTTCTTC
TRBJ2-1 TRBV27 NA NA CASSSISGPTYNEQFF TGTGCCAGCAGTTCTATAAGCGGGCCGACCTACAATGAGCAGTTCTTC
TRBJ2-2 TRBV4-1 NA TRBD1 CASSHYSGQGLTGELFF TGCGCCAGCAGCCATTACTCGGGACAGGGTCTCACCGGGGAGCTGTTTTTT
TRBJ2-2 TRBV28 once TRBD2 CASSRTSGGNTGELFF TGTGCCAGCAGTCGGACTAGCGGGGGAAACACCGGGGAGCTGTTTTTT
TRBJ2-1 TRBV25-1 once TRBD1 CASSKDRGRNNEQFF TGTGCCAGCAGTAAGGACAGGGGAAGGAACAATGAGCAGTTCTTC
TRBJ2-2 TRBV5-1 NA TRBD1 CASSSGGSTGELFF TGCGCCAGCAGCTCAGGGGGCAGCACCGGGGAGCTGTTTTTT
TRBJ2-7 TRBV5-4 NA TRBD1 CASGPGGAELYEQYF TGTGCCAGCGGACCAGGGGGCGCGGAACTCTACGAGCAGTACTTC
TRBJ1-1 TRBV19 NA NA CASGQGTNTEAFF TGTGCCAGTGGGCAGGGGACGAACACTGAAGCTTTCTTT
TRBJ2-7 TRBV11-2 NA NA CASSSLAGRRLYEQYF TGTGCCAGCAGCTCACTGGCAGGGAGGCGGCTCTACGAGCAGTACTTC
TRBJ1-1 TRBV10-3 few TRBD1 CASRTGLNTEAFF TGTGCCTCAAGGACAGGACTGAACACTGAAGCTTTCTTT
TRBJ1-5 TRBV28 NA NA CASSLFRLEDHSNQPQHF TGTGCCAGCAGTTTATTCAGGTTGGAGGATCATAGCAATCAGCCCCAGCATTTT
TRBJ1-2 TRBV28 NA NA CASSSGGYGYTF TGTGCCAGCAGTTCGGGGGGCTATGGCTACACCTTC
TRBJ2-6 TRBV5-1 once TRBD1 CASSFDRGISGANVLTF TGCGCCAGCAGCTTTGACAGGGGTATATCTGGGGCCAACGTCCTGACTTTC
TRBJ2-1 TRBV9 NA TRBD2 CASSVREGGYNEQFF TGTGCCAGCAGCGTACGGGAGGGGGGTTACAATGAGCAGTTCTTC
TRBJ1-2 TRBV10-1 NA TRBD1 CASSVGTGYGYTF TGCGCCAGCAGTGTTGGGACAGGGTATGGCTACACCTTC
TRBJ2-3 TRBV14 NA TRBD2 CASSQRTSGVRDTQYF TGTGCCAGCAGCCAAAGGACTAGCGGGGTGCGAGATACGCAGTATTTT
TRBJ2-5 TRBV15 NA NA CATSRRSGTQRAETQYF TGTGCCACCAGCAGGCGCTCCGGGACTCAGCGGGCAGAGACCCAGTACTTC
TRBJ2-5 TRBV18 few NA CASSPGRETQYF TGTGCCAGCTCACCAGGGCGTGAGACCCAGTACTTC
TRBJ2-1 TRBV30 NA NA CASVISSYNEQFF TGTGCCTCCGTAATCAGCTCCTACAATGAGCAGTTCTTC
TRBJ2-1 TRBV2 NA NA CASSAGTRFNDAEQFF TGTGCCAGCAGCGCCGGGACTCGCTTCAACGATGCTGAGCAGTTCTTC
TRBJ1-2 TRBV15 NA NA CATSIRGADGYTF TGTGCCACCAGCATACGGGGGGCGGATGGCTACACCTTC
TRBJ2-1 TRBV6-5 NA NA CASSPVSRANEQFF TGTGCCAGCAGTCCCGTTTCCAGGGCAAATGAGCAGTTCTTC
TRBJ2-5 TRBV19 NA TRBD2 CASSMGLAETQYF TGTGCCAGTAGTATGGGACTAGCAGAGACCCAGTACTTC
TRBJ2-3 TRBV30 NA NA CAWTTVDTQYF TGTGCCTGGACGACAGTAGATACGCAGTATTTT
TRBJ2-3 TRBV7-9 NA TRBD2 CASFPGTSGNTDTQYF TGTGCCAGCTTTCCCGGGACTAGCGGTAACACAGATACGCAGTATTTT
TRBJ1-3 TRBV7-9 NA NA CASNQGGYTIYF TGTGCCAGCAATCAGGGTGGATACACCATATATTTT
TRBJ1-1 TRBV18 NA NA CASSFTGSHTEAFF TGTGCCAGCTCATTCACAGGGTCGCACACTGAAGCTTTCTTT
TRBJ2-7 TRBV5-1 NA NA CASSLEPGSEQYF TGCGCCAGCAGCTTGGAGCCGGGAAGCGAGCAGTACTTC
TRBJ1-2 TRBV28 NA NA CASSFWGGGYTF TGTGCCAGCAGTTTCTGGGGAGGCGGCTACACCTTC
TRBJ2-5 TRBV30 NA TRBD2 CAWSPGTTPKGTQYF TGTGCCTGGAGTCCCGGGACTACCCCGAAAGGGACCCAGTACTTC
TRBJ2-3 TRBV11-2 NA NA CASSSRGSSGRTDTQYF TGTGCCAGCAGCTCAAGGGGGTCTAGCGGACGCACAGATACGCAGTATTTT